The 25 T cell receptor beta chains below come from one sample, sequenced in a study of T cells in Graves' hyperthyroidism and ophthalmopathy. Researchers took RNA transcripts and amplified the TCR beta CDR3 regions from them. The HTBI set primed first-round TCR CDR3 RT-PCR. TCRdb re-derived calls from the multiplex PCR reads in MiXCR, one entry per CDR3 protein. The sample has some 500,000 distinct CDR3 sequences, 15% to 20% seen once. The specimen was blood. The receptors originated from a woman in her twenties or thirties with Graves' ophthalmopathy.

This clonotype came up many times. This chain uses TRBV20-1 with TRBJ2-2; 12 bases are shared with TRBD2. With 0 bases clipped from V and 6 bases from J, the junction kept 5 bases outside the gene matches. CDR1 and CDR2 (germline): DFQATT, SNEGSKA (reference sequence). This CDR3 comprises 16 residues. Written as DNA, the CDR3 is TGCAGTGCTAGAGACCAACTAGCGGGAGGTTCCGGGGAGCTGTTTTTT. Translating it yields CSARDQLAGGSGELFF.

The chain has TRBV28 and TRBJ1-2; D ambiguous. This CDR3 has 14 amino acids. Trimming took 3 bases from V and 2 from J, leaving 10 bases between them. Germline CDR1 MDHEN, CDR2 SYDVKM. The CDR3 DNA follows: TGTGCCAGCAGTTTCGTGAACAGAAACTATGGCTACACCTTC. Translation: CASSFVNRNYGYTF.

This clonotype was seen a few times. The chain combines TRBV29-1 with TRBJ2-7, with 9 bases lining up with TRBD1. The ends lost 4 bases at V and 4 bases at J; junction bases unmatched: 5. The germline V gene has CDR1 SQVTM and CDR2 ANQGSEA. The CDR3 sequence is 13 residues long. CDR3 nucleotides: TGCAGCGTTGGTGGAGACAGGGGGTACGAGCAGTACTTC. This gives the protein CSVGGDRGYEQYF.

This clonotype was counted between two and nine times. The CDR3 spells CASSTGTGGPDEQYF. CDR3 coding DNA: TGCGCCAGCAGCACGGGGACAGGGGGACCGGACGAGCAGTACTTC. The rearrangement links TRBV5-1 to TRBJ2-7, with TRBD1 matching over 11 bases. CDR3 length: 15 residues. The V and J ends lost 4 bases and 5 bases, in that order; junction bases with no gene match: 8. The germline V gene encodes CDR1 SGHRS and CDR2 YFSETQ.

This clonotype was seen at least ten times. V is TRBV7-2 and J is TRBJ1-4, with TRBD1 identical over 7 bases. Germline assignment: CDR1 SGHTA and CDR2 FQGNSA. This CDR3 contains 14 residues. The junction had 1 base not matched to a gene; V was cut back by 3 bases and J by 3 bases. The CDR3 nucleotides read TGTGCCAGCAGCTTGGACAGGTCTAATGAAAAACTGTTTTTT. Translating gives CASSLDRSNEKLFF.

This chain links TRBV6-1 with TRBJ1-1; possible D gene TRBD1, 5 bases. V gave up 4 bases and J gave up 0 bases, with 12 bases separating them. Germline loops: CDR1 MNHNS, CDR2 SASEGT. The length of the CDR3 is 15 residues. CDR3 sequence: CASSGDGMMNTEAFF. Written as DNA, the CDR3 is TGTGCCAGCAGTGGGGACGGGATGATGAACACTGAAGCTTTCTTT.

This clonotype appeared a few times. This chain joins TRBV9 and TRBJ1-2; D not certain. CDR1 is SGDLS, CDR2 YYNGEE, per germline. The CDR3 length is 12 residues. V was trimmed by 0 bases and J by 8 bases, leaving 8 bases between them. CDR3 residues: CASSVDTGGYTF. The CDR3 DNA follows: TGTGCCAGCAGCGTAGACACGGGCGGCTACACCTTC.

The chain links TRBV6-5 to TRBJ2-7, with D unresolved. Trimming left V 2 bases short and J 3 bases short, with 11 bases between. Germline V CDR1 and CDR2: MNHEY, SVGAGI. This CDR3 comprises 14 residues. CDR3 loop: CASSYDDTDYEQYF. Here the CDR3 DNA reads TGTGCCAGCAGTTACGATGATACGGACTACGAGCAGTACTTC.

This clonotype was picked up a small number of times. The chain carries TRBV18 and TRBJ2-2; D gene ambiguous. Trimming left V 3 bases short and J 3 bases short, with 11 bases between. CDR1 and CDR2 (germline): KGHSH, LQKENI. This CDR3 is built from 15 residues. CDR3 amino acids: CASSPWPRDTGELFF. DNA for the CDR3: TGTGCCAGCTCACCCTGGCCCCGGGACACCGGGGAGCTGTTTTTT. The whole variable domain, filled in from reference TRBV18 and TRBJ2-2, reads NAGVMQNPRHLVRRRGQEARLRCSPMKGHSHVYWYRQLPEEGLKFMVYLQKENIIDESGMPKERFSAEFPKEGPSILRIQQVVRGDSAAYFCASSPWPRDTGELFFGEGSRLTVL.

This clonotype was seen a few times. This chain links TRBV4-3 with TRBJ1-2; D is perhaps TRBD1 (6 bases). CDR1 and CDR2 from the germline V gene are LGHNA and YSLEER. Trimming cost V 2 bases and J 4 bases, with 23 bases left between them. The CDR3 covers 18 residues. Written as DNA, the CDR3 is TGCGCCAGCAGCCAAAACTCGGGGGGGCACGGTGGTTCCTATGGCTACACCTTC. The encoded protein is CASSQNSGGHGGSYGYTF.

V and J are TRBV12-3 or TRBV12-4 and TRBJ2-1, with TRBD1 matching over 7 bases. The trim removed 6 bases at V and 2 bases at J, leaving 13 bases unmatched. This CDR3 spans 17 amino acids. The CDR3: CASRPPRTGVPYNEQFF. DNA for the CDR3: TGTGCCAGCAGACCACCCAGAACAGGGGTCCCCTACAATGAGCAGTTCTTC.

This clonotype was recorded many times. The chain combines TRBV12-3 or TRBV12-4 with TRBJ1-5; a weak D match, TRBD1 (5 bases). The CDR3 contains 14 residues. Between the trimmed V and J ends, which lost 5 bases and 7 bases, there was a span of 15 bases. For the CDR3, the DNA is TGTGCCAGCAGTCCCCCCGGCAGGGCCCAGCCCCAGCATTTT. It yields the protein CASSPPGRAQPQHF.

This clonotype was found many times. V and J are TRBV7-3 and TRBJ2-2; no firm D call. Between the trimmed V and J ends, which lost 5 bases and 0 bases, there was a span of 7 bases. The germline CDR1 and CDR2 sequences are SGHTA and FQGTGA. This CDR3 contains 14 residues. This chain's CDR3 is CASSPLANTGELFF. The CDR3 bases are TGTGCCAGCAGCCCCCTGGCGAACACCGGGGAGCTGTTTTTT.

This clonotype came up a few times. V and J are TRBV6-2 or TRBV6-3 and TRBJ2-7, with D perhaps TRBD1 (6 bases). Trimming cost V 8 bases and J 4 bases, with 15 bases left between them. The CDR3 sequence is 13 residues long. Germline CDR1 MNHEY, CDR2 SVGEGT. The CDR3 is CASRPGHGYEQYF. Here the CDR3 DNA reads TGTGCCAGCCGACCGGGACATGGTTACGAGCAGTACTTC.

This clonotype showed up many times. The chain employs TRBV20-1 and TRBJ2-3, with 9 bases identical to TRBD2. CDR3 length: 17 residues. CDR1 and CDR2 from the germline V gene are DFQATT and SNEGSKA (reference sequence). The J segment lost 2 bases and the V segment lost 0 bases, leaving 9 bases of the junction unmatched. DNA of the CDR3: TGCAGTGCTAGAGATCCCAATAGCGGGAGAACCACAGATACGCAGTATTTT. Protein sequence: CSARDPNSGRTTDTQYF.

A word on this clonotype: A clone one base away is much larger, so this may be a read error. J is TRBJ1-1 and V is TRBV5-1, with D perhaps TRBD1 (5 bases). Per the germline V gene, CDR1 is SGHRS and CDR2 is YFSETQ. The CDR3 sequence is 15 residues long. CDR3 residues: CASGLIGGMNTEAFF. CDR3 coding DNA: TGCGCCAGCGGCTTGATCGGGGGTATGAACACTGAAGCTTTCTTT.

The chain combines TRBV30 with TRBJ1-1; 7 nucleotides agree with TRBD1. The CDR3 consists of 15 residues. The V gene's germline CDR1 is GTSNPN and CDR2 SVGIG (reference sequence). Trimming removed 0 bases from V and 4 bases from J; junction bases left unmatched: 8. The CDR3 sequence is CAWSVPGGGGTEAFF. CDR3 bases: TGTGCCTGGAGTGTACCCGGAGGGGGCGGCACTGAAGCTTTCTTT.

This clonotype was seen a few times. V is TRBV28 and J is TRBJ2-3, with 7 bases identical to TRBD2. The germline gives CDR1 MDHEN, CDR2 SYDVKM. This CDR3 has 13 residues. V lost 4 bases, J lost 10 bases, and 8 bases stayed unmatched. The CDR3 nucleotides are TGTGCCAGCAGTTCTGGGAGGGGCGTTGCGCAGTATTTT. As protein: CASSSGRGVAQYF.

This clonotype showed up many times. V and J are TRBV6-1 and TRBJ1-6, with D possibly TRBD1 on 5 matching bases. Trimming took off 6 bases at V and 7 bases at J, with 16 bases between the two ends. The V gene's germline CDR1 is MNHNS and CDR2 SASEGT. The length of the CDR3 is 15 residues. CDR3 coding DNA: TGTGCCAGCAGCTCAACGGGACCGAGAAATTCACCCCTCCACTTT. As protein: CASSSTGPRNSPLHF.

This clonotype was recorded at least ten times. The genes are TRBV6-1 and TRBJ1-1; 7 positions agree with TRBD1. Germline V gene data show CDR1 as MNHNS and CDR2 as SASEGT. This CDR3 contains 17 residues. V dropped 5 bases and J dropped 0; count of bases not matched to a gene: 12. CDR3: CASSRTGVFGLNTEAFF. The CDR3 region has the DNA TGTGCCAGCAGTCGAACAGGGGTCTTCGGCTTGAACACTGAAGCTTTCTTT.

This clonotype appeared a few times. This chain connects TRBV12-3 or TRBV12-4 to TRBJ2-6; perhaps TRBD1 as D (6 bases). V was clipped by 5 bases and J by 1 base, with 21 bases between them. CDR3 length: 19 residues. CDR3 sequence reads: CASSGGNRVLGSGANVLTF. The CDR3 DNA reads as TGTGCCAGCAGTGGGGGTAACAGGGTTTTGGGGTCTGGGGCCAACGTCCTGACTTTC.

The chain combines TRBV15 with TRBJ2-1; TRBD2 is a possible D gene (6 bases). Germline V gene sequence: CDR1 LNHNV, CDR2 YYDKDF (reference sequence). V gave up 0 bases and J gave up 4 bases, with 13 bases separating them. The CDR3 length is 16 residues. CDR3: CATSRDRNSGYNEQFF. In nucleotides, the CDR3 is TGTGCCACCAGCAGAGATAGGAATAGCGGATACAATGAGCAGTTCTTC.

The gene calls are TRBV7-9 and TRBJ2-5; D possibly corresponds to TRBD1 (5 bases). V gave up 10 bases and J gave up 3 bases, with 18 bases separating them. CDR1 and CDR2 from the germline V gene are SEHNR and FQNEAQ (reference sequence). There are 14 residues in the CDR3. In nucleotides, the CDR3 is TGTGCCATCACTTCGGACAAGGATGAAGAGACCCAGTACTTC. Its protein product is CAITSDKDEETQYF.

The rearrangement uses TRBV29-1 and TRBJ1-2; a weak D match, TRBD1 (5 bases). Trimming cost V 7 bases and J 4 bases, with 22 bases left between them. CDR3 length equals 15 residues. Germline V gene sequence: CDR1 SQVTM, CDR2 ANQGSEA. CDR3 in DNA: TGCAGCGCCCCGGAGGCAGGGCATTCGGGCTATGGCTACACCTTC. This sequence encodes CSAPEAGHSGYGYTF.

This clonotype was counted many times. The chain links TRBV12-3 or TRBV12-4 to TRBJ2-1, with TRBD1 identical over 12 bases. This CDR3 has 14 amino acids. J gave up 5 bases and V 8 bases, and 4 bases lay outside the gene matches. CDR3 sequence reads: CASGDRGLDNEQFF. The CDR3, as DNA: TGTGCCAGCGGGGACAGGGGGCTTGACAATGAGCAGTTCTTC.